One sample yielded the 27 T cell receptor beta chains listed below, sequenced in a study of blood T cell repertoires in COVID-19. Here immunoSEQ multiplex PCR was the method, and the copy in TCRdb shows in-frame clones only, minus some. The data show 130,000 to 150,000 clones, 87% seen once. The specimen sequenced was peripheral blood. These receptors came from a woman between 45 and 65 years old with acute or convalescent COVID-19.

In its sample, this clone was seen once. The rearrangement joins TRBV2 to TRBJ2-6, with 7 bases that match TRBD2. V was pared by 7 bases and J by 0 bases, with 3 bases of the junction left unmatched. The CDR3 length is 15 residues. Germline V gene lookup returns CDR1 SNHLY and CDR2 FYNNEI. Here the CDR3 reads CASTRGDSGANVLTF. The DNA of the CDR3 is TGTGCCAGCACCCGGGGGGACTCTGGGGCCAACGTCCTGACTTTC. The variable domain in full, with the rest retrieved from reference TRBV2 and TRBJ2-6, is EPEVTQTPSHQVTQMGQEVILRCVPISNHLYFYWYRQILGQKVEFLVSFYNNEISEKSEIFDDQFSVERPDGSNFTLKIRSTKLEDSAMYFCASTRGDSGANVLTFGAGSRLTVL.

The rearrangement uses TRBV5-1 and TRBJ1-1, with D hard to call. The CDR3 spans 13 residues. Trimming shortened V by 2 bases and J by 8 bases, and 13 bases separated the two germline ends. In germline, CDR1 is SGHRS, CDR2 YFSETQ. CDR3 in amino acids: CASSLGVGEEAFF. DNA of the CDR3: TGCGCCAGCAGCTTAGGTGTCGGGGAGGAAGCTTTCTTT.

V and J are TRBV11-3 and TRBJ2-5; D possibly corresponds to TRBD1 (5 bases). Germline V lookup: CDR1 SGHNT, CDR2 YENEEA. This CDR3 comprises 14 residues. The V and J ends lost 0 bases and 5 bases respectively, with 10 bases between them. The CDR3 is CASSLDQGRETQYF. The CDR3 nucleotides are TGTGCCAGCAGCTTAGATCAGGGCAGGGAGACCCAGTACTTC.

This rearrangement joins TRBV2 to TRBJ1-1; no reliable D call. The CDR3 is 13 amino acids. With 8 bases removed from V and 0 bases from J, the gap between germline ends came to 10 bases. The germline V gene encodes CDR1 SNHLY and CDR2 FYNNEI. Written as DNA, the CDR3 is TGTGCCAGCTTATGGGCCTTGAACACTGAAGCTTTCTTT. Encoded protein: CASLWALNTEAFF.

The rearrangement links TRBV6-1 to TRBJ2-2; no reliable D call. Looked up from germline, CDR1 is MNHNS and CDR2 is SASEGT. V was shortened by 1 base and J by 7 bases, with 7 bases between the two germline ends. This CDR3 contains 13 residues. The DNA of the CDR3 is TGTGCCAGCAGTGAAGGACAAATCGGGGAGCTGTTTTTT. It encodes CASSEGQIGELFF.

The CDR3 here is CASSLDLGTGVYEQYF. CDR3 bases: TGTGCCAGCAGCTTAGATTTGGGGACAGGGGTCTACGAGCAGTACTTC. The chain recombines TRBV7-8 with TRBJ2-7; 10 nucleotides agree with TRBD1. J gave up 3 bases and V 1 base, and 6 bases lay outside the gene matches. Germline CDR1 reads SGHVS; CDR2 reads FQNEAQ. This CDR3 comprises 16 residues.

The J gene is TRBJ1-1, the V gene TRBV11-3, with TRBD1 matching over 7 bases. The trim removed 7 bases at V and 5 bases at J, leaving 7 bases unmatched. Per the germline V gene, CDR1 is SGHNT and CDR2 is YENEEA. The CDR3 totals 13 residues. The CDR3 DNA reads as TGTGCCAGCACCTTGGACAGGAGAACTGAAGCTTTCTTT. It is translated as CASTLDRRTEAFF.

The V gene is TRBV19, the J gene TRBJ2-3; TRBD2 matches 7 bases. From germline, CDR1 is LNHDA and CDR2 SQIVND (reference sequence). Unmatched junction bases numbered 6, after V lost 3 bases and J lost 3 bases. The CDR3 covers 15 residues. This CDR3 is CASSIFAGVTDTQYF. CDR3 in DNA: TGTGCCAGTAGTATTTTTGCGGGAGTGACAGATACGCAGTATTTT.

V gene TRBV7-2 combines with J gene TRBJ2-2; D remains ambiguous. V dropped 3 bases and J dropped 6 bases, with 8 bases sitting between them. Per germline, CDR1 SGHTA and CDR2 FQGNSA. This CDR3 region has 13 residues. CDR3 bases: TGTGCCAGCAGCTTCGGTAGATCCGGGGAGCTGTTTTTT. Its translation is CASSFGRSGELFF.

The CDR3 protein is CSVAGGPSSPLHF. CDR3 DNA sequence: TGCAGCGTTGCGGGGGGGCCTAGCTCACCCCTCCACTTT. The chain couples TRBV29-1 to TRBJ1-6, with TRBD1 as a possible D gene (6 bases). CDR1 SQVTM and CDR2 ANQGSEA come from the germline V gene. The germline V and J ends were trimmed by 4 bases and 10 bases, with 14 bases remaining between them. The CDR3 runs 13 residues.

The chain uses TRBV12-5 and TRBJ2-4, with 7 bases aligning to TRBD2. This CDR3 comprises 15 residues. Losses at the gene ends were 4 bases for V and 1 base for J; bases not matched to a gene: 4. CDR1 LGHNT and CDR2 FRNRAP come from the germline V gene. CDR3 loop: CASGWGGVAKNIQYF. The CDR3 DNA sequence: TGTGCTAGTGGTTGGGGGGGAGTTGCCAAAAACATTCAGTACTTC.

V is TRBV11-2 and J is TRBJ2-7; D is possibly TRBD1 (6 bases). CDR3 size: 13 residues. Trimming cost V 5 bases and J 4 bases, with 12 bases left between them. Germline V gene sequence: CDR1 SGHAT, CDR2 FQNNGV. The CDR3, as DNA: TGTGCCAGCAGCCGCGGACAGACTTACGAGCAGTACTTC. Its translation is CASSRGQTYEQYF. Based on the CDR3 plus reference TRBV11-2 and TRBJ2-7, the full variable domain is EAGVAQSPRYKIIEKRQSVAFWCNPISGHATLYWYQQILGQGPKLLIQFQNNGVVDDSQLPKDRFSAERLKGVDSTLKIQPAKLEDSAVYLCASSRGQTYEQYFGPGTRLTVT.

The V gene is TRBV6-5, the J gene TRBJ1-5, with D tentatively TRBD1 (6 bases). V lost 2 bases, J lost 4 bases, and 12 bases lay in between. The CDR3 has 15 residues. From germline, CDR1 is MNHEY and CDR2 SVGAGI. This chain's CDR3 is CASSYAPDRNQPQHF. CDR3 coding DNA: TGTGCCAGCAGTTACGCCCCGGACAGAAATCAGCCCCAGCATTTT.

The chain is built from TRBV7-8 and TRBJ1-1, with unresolved D. The germline CDR1 and CDR2 sequences are SGHVS and FQNEAQ. The ends were cut back, 1 base at V and 1 base at J, with 7 bases in the middle. The CDR3 contains 14 residues. The DNA of the CDR3 is TGTGCCAGCAGCTTAGTAATTTCGAACACTGAAGCTTTCTTT. Residues: CASSLVISNTEAFF.

This rearrangement joins TRBV10-2 to TRBJ2-1, with TRBD2 matching over 10 bases. This CDR3 has 15 amino acids. Germline CDR1 and CDR2: WSHSY and SAAADI. V lost 4 bases and J lost 4; bases outside the gene matches: 4. CDR3 amino acids: CASSAEREGYNEQFF. As DNA, the CDR3 is TGCGCCAGCAGTGCGGAGCGGGAGGGGTACAATGAGCAGTTCTTC.

The rearrangement joins TRBV11-2 to TRBJ1-1; D is unresolved. Germline lookup yields CDR1 SGHAT and CDR2 FQNNGV. The CDR3 is made up of 11 amino acids. Trimming took 5 bases from V and 5 from J, leaving 6 bases between them. The CDR3 DNA is TGTGCCAGCAGCCGTCTAACTGAAGCTTTCTTT. It translates to CASSRLTEAFF.

The V gene is TRBV7-8, the J gene TRBJ2-1, with TRBD2 identical over 8 bases. The CDR3 contains 16 residues. Germline V CDR1 and CDR2: SGHVS, FQNEAQ. Unmatched junction bases numbered 7, after V lost 1 base and J lost 5 bases. The CDR3 bases are TGTGCCAGCAGCTTAGTAGGGGCGGGAGGCGACAATGAGCAGTTCTTC. Amino acids: CASSLVGAGGDNEQFF. The full variable domain, with the rest looked up from reference TRBV7-8 and TRBJ2-1, is GAGVSQSPRYKVAKRGQDVALRCDPISGHVSLFWYQQALGQGPEFLTYFQNEAQLDKSGLPSDRFFAERPEGSVSTLKIQRTQQEDSAVYLCASSLVGAGGDNEQFFGPGTRLTVL.

The chain uses TRBV11-2 and TRBJ1-2; 8 positions agree with TRBD1. V shed 5 bases, J shed 2 bases, and the junction held 7 bases outside the gene matches. This CDR3 has 15 amino acids. Germline V CDR1 and CDR2: SGHAT, FQNNGV. CDR3 in DNA: TGTGCCAGCAGCCAGACCAGGGGGCGCAACTATGGCTACACCTTC. Translating it yields CASSQTRGRNYGYTF.

The rearrangement joins TRBV5-6 to TRBJ1-1; TRBD1 matches 9 bases. Per germline, CDR1 SGHDT and CDR2 YYEEEE. There are 13 residues in the CDR3. V dropped 4 bases and J dropped 4; count of bases not matched to a gene: 2. The CDR3 nucleotides are TGTGCCAGCAGCACAGGGGGCGGCACTGAAGCTTTCTTT. This codes for CASSTGGGTEAFF.

The CDR3 here is CASSYRGSGNTIYF. The CDR3 DNA reads TGTGCCAGCAGTTACCGGGGTTCTGGAAACACCATATATTTT. J is TRBJ1-3 and V is TRBV27; D is ambiguous. V dropped 4 bases and J dropped 1 base, with 8 bases sitting between them. This CDR3 comprises 14 residues. The germline V gene encodes CDR1 MNHEY and CDR2 SMNVEV (reference sequence).

In DNA form, the CDR3 reads TGTGCCAGCAGCCCCCGGGGAGAGACCCAGTACTTC. It yields the protein CASSPRGETQYF. The chain uses TRBV7-2 and TRBJ2-5; possibly TRBD2 for D (5 bases). Germline V lookup: CDR1 SGHTA, CDR2 FQGNSA. V lost 5 bases to trimming and J lost 4 bases, with 8 bases between them. There are 12 residues in the CDR3.

This sequence joins TRBV24-1 and TRBJ2-1; 7 bases align to TRBD2. Trimming removed 7 bases from V and 0 bases from J; junction bases left unmatched: 14. Germline loops: CDR1 KGHDR, CDR2 SFDVKD. This CDR3 spans 18 amino acids. CDR3 DNA sequence: TGTGCCACCAGCGGATACGTAGGAAGCGGGGCCTCCTACAATGAGCAGTTCTTC. Its translation is CATSGYVGSGASYNEQFF.

The chain links TRBV12-3 or TRBV12-4 to TRBJ1-2; TRBD1 matches 9 bases. The junction had 3 bases not matched to a gene; V was cut back by 6 bases and J by 4 bases. This CDR3 comprises 13 residues. Here the CDR3 reads CASSGQGFYGYTF. CDR3 sequence (DNA): TGTGCCAGCAGCGGACAGGGGTTCTATGGCTACACCTTC.

This chain joins TRBV9 and TRBJ1-2, with D possibly matching TRBD1 (5 bases). Germline V gene lookup returns CDR1 SGDLS and CDR2 YYNGEE. CDR3 size: 12 residues. V dropped 3 bases and J dropped 6 bases, with 9 bases sitting between them. The chain's CDR3 is CASSGGVDGYTF. The DNA of the CDR3 is TGTGCCAGCAGCGGGGGGGTGGATGGCTACACCTTC.

The chain combines TRBV19 with TRBJ2-7, with D possibly matching TRBD2 (6 bases). Germline CDR1 reads LNHDA; CDR2 reads SQIVND (reference sequence). V was shortened by 4 bases and J by 2 bases, with 15 bases between the two germline ends. The CDR3 loop spans 15 amino acids. The CDR3 DNA follows: TGTGCCAGTAGTACCCCACCCGGGAGTACCTACGAGCAGTACTTC. Its protein is CASSTPPGSTYEQYF.

The chain links TRBV25-1 to TRBJ2-1; 10 nucleotides agree with TRBD1. V was clipped by 6 bases and J by 6 bases; unmatched bases: 2. The CDR3 extends over 13 amino acids. The V gene's germline CDR1 is MGHDK and CDR2 SYGVNS. This chain's CDR3 is CASRGQGTNEQFF. The CDR3 region has the DNA TGTGCCAGCAGGGGACAGGGGACCAATGAGCAGTTCTTC.

V and J are TRBV7-9 and TRBJ1-6; the match to TRBD1 covers 9 bases. In germline, CDR1 is SEHNR, CDR2 FQNEAQ (reference sequence). There are 15 residues in the CDR3. With 6 bases clipped from V and 10 bases from J, the junction kept 10 bases outside the gene matches. The DNA for the CDR3 is TGTGCCAGCAGGCCCGGTACAGGGGGCAGGTCACCCCTCCACTTT. Protein: CASRPGTGGRSPLHF.